Below are 17 T cell receptor beta chains sequenced from a single sample in a study of blood T cell repertoires in COVID-19. The table came from immunoSEQ multiplex PCR; TCRdb's copy has only in-frame clones and leaves some out. The profile shows under 30,000 clones, 92% of them singletons. The sample comprised peripheral blood. These receptors all come from a man between 45 and 60 years old with active COVID-19.

This clone was counted a single time. V gene TRBV6-5 combines with J gene TRBJ1-2; no firm D call. Deletions cut 4 bases from V and 4 bases from J, with 10 bases between. This CDR3 region has 13 residues. Germline CDR1 is MNHEY and CDR2 is SVGAGI. The CDR3 sequence: CASSSPGSYGYTF. CDR3 in DNA: TGTGCCAGCAGTTCCCCGGGATCCTATGGCTACACCTTC.

This clone was picked up one time. This sequence joins TRBV5-1 and TRBJ1-3; 7 nucleotides match TRBD1. This CDR3 is 15 amino acids long. V lost 3 bases to trimming and J lost 4 bases; unmatched junction nucleotides: 7. The germline CDR1 and CDR2 sequences are SGHRS and YFSETQ. CDR3 protein: CASSSGQASGNTIYF. In DNA, the CDR3 is TGCGCCAGCAGCTCCGGACAGGCTTCAGGAAACACCATATATTTT.

In its sample, this clone ranks as medium-sized. This rearrangement joins TRBV6-5 to TRBJ1-2; D unresolved. The V gene's germline CDR1 is MNHEY and CDR2 SVGAGI. The germline V and J ends were trimmed by 2 bases and 5 bases, with 12 bases remaining between them. The CDR3 extends over 14 amino acids. The CDR3 protein is CASSYSASAYGYTF. The CDR3 DNA reads as TGTGCCAGCAGTTACAGTGCCTCAGCGTATGGCTACACCTTC.

This chain uses TRBV13 with TRBJ1-2; TRBD1 matches 7 bases. V lost 5 bases, J lost 4 bases, and 13 bases stayed unmatched. The length of the CDR3 is 16 residues. Germline values: CDR1 PRHDT, CDR2 FYEKMQ (reference sequence). CDR3 residues: CASSPPRGQEIYGYTF. The CDR3, as DNA: TGTGCCAGCAGCCCCCCCCGTGGACAGGAGATCTATGGCTACACCTTC.

This clone was detected only a few times. The same CDR3 can be traced to other DNA sequences in this sample. The V gene is TRBV27, the J gene TRBJ1-1, with 8 bases aligning to TRBD1. The V segment lost 6 bases and the J segment 3 bases; nucleotides outside the gene matches: 6. This CDR3 region has 14 residues. CDR1 and CDR2 from the germline V gene are MNHEY and SMNVEV (reference sequence). CDR3 DNA sequence: TGTGCCAGCAGAACGACAGGGGAGGACACTGAAGCTTTCTTT. Residues: CASRTTGEDTEAFF.

The chain employs TRBV6-1 and TRBJ1-1, with D perhaps matching TRBD1 (5 bases). The V gene lost 3 bases and the J gene lost 6 bases, with 14 bases spanning the gap. The CDR3 loop spans 14 amino acids. Germline loops: CDR1 MNHNS, CDR2 SASEGT. The CDR3 loop is CASSDAQGIAEAFF. CDR3 nucleotide sequence: TGTGCCAGCAGTGATGCCCAGGGAATTGCTGAAGCTTTCTTT.

The chain has TRBV7-9 and TRBJ2-3, with D uncertain. The germline CDR1 and CDR2 sequences are SEHNR and FQNEAQ (reference sequence). V shed 1 base and J shed 2 bases, with 10 bases lying between them. The CDR3 contains 15 residues. The CDR3 region is CASSLGLADTDTQYF. CDR3 nucleotide sequence: TGTGCCAGCAGCTTAGGGCTGGCGGACACAGATACGCAGTATTTT. The whole variable domain, filled in from reference TRBV7-9 and TRBJ2-3, reads DTGVSQNPRHKITKRGQNVTFRCDPISEHNRLYWYRQTLGQGPEFLTYFQNEAQLEKSRLLSDRFSAERPKGSFSTLEIQRTEQGDSAMYLCASSLGLADTDTQYFGPGTRLTVL.

This chain uses TRBV6-5 with TRBJ2-5; no definite D call. CDR1 and CDR2 (germline): MNHEY, SVGAGI. CDR3 length: 13 residues. V was shortened by 7 bases and J by 7 bases, with 16 bases between the two germline ends. This CDR3 reads CASTVDGAGTQYF. The CDR3 region has the DNA TGTGCCAGCACCGTTGACGGTGCAGGGACCCAGTACTTC.

This clone was seen a few times. The V and J genes are TRBV5-1 and TRBJ2-7; 7 positions agree with TRBD1. The V gene end was trimmed by 2 bases and the J gene end by 0 bases; junction bases not matched to a gene: 5. Germline-derived CDR1 and CDR2 are SGHRS and YFSETQ. This CDR3 has 15 residues. The CDR3 DNA follows: TGCGCCAGCAGCTTCCGACAGGGTAACTCCTACGAGCAGTACTTC. This translates into CASSFRQGNSYEQYF.

This chain connects TRBV7-8 to TRBJ2-7; 14 bases match TRBD2. Germline V gene sequence: CDR1 SGHVS, CDR2 FQNEAQ. V lost 5 bases and J lost 1; bases outside the gene matches: 7. The CDR3 consists of 17 residues. The CDR3 DNA sequence: TGTGCCAGCAGCGAGGGACTAGCGGGGGTGCCATCCTACGAGCAGTACTTC. This gives the protein CASSEGLAGVPSYEQYF.

The chain couples TRBV12-3 or TRBV12-4 to TRBJ2-7; possible D gene TRBD2, 6 bases. Trimming took 3 bases from V and 4 from J, leaving 7 bases between them. This CDR3 has 12 residues. CDR3 DNA: TGTGCCAGCAGTTTCAGCGGGTACGAGCAGTACTTC. Translation gives CASSFSGYEQYF.

The rearrangement joins TRBV18 to TRBJ1-2, with 10 bases matching TRBD1. After removal of 6 bases from V and 6 bases from J, the junction contained 7 bases not matched to a gene. CDR1 is KGHSH, CDR2 LQKENI, per germline. The CDR3 has 14 residues. The CDR3 nucleotides read TGTGCCAGCTCTCCCGGGACAGGGGATAATGGCTACACCTTC. Translating it yields CASSPGTGDNGYTF.

This chain connects TRBV27 to TRBJ1-3; D might be TRBD1 (6 bases). The CDR3 has 14 residues. The ends were cut back, 2 bases at V and 4 bases at J, with 9 bases in the middle. Germline-derived CDR1 and CDR2 are MNHEY and SMNVEV (reference sequence). For the CDR3, the DNA is TGTGCCAGCAGTTTAATGAGGGGGGGAAACACCATATATTTT. Protein: CASSLMRGGNTIYF.

The CDR3 coding sequence is TGTGCCAGCAGCCAACTCAGGGGGCGAGTCAAAAACATTCAGTACTTC. It translates to CASSQLRGRVKNIQYF. This chain uses TRBV7-9 with TRBJ2-4; 8 nucleotides match TRBD1. The ends lost 5 bases at V and 3 bases at J; junction bases unmatched: 9. There are 16 residues in the CDR3. CDR1 and CDR2 from the germline V gene are SEHNR and FQNEAQ (reference sequence).

This chain uses TRBV5-1 with TRBJ1-2; D is unclear. Germline V gives CDR1 SGHRS, CDR2 YFSETQ. The ends were cut back, 3 bases at V and 0 bases at J, with 12 bases in the middle. There are 15 residues in the CDR3. CDR3 nucleotide sequence: TGCGCCAGCAGCTCGTCCGGGGTAGCTAACTATGGCTACACCTTC. It specifies CASSSSGVANYGYTF.

Only a few counts were recorded for this clone. The chain joins TRBV9 to TRBJ1-6; D may be TRBD1 (5 bases). The germline V gene encodes CDR1 SGDLS and CDR2 YYNGEE. The CDR3 sequence is 14 residues long. V was trimmed by 4 bases and J by 7 bases, leaving 12 bases between them. The CDR3 DNA reads TGTGCCAGCAGCTCCAGGGTAGGCAATTCACCCCTCCACTTT. It translates to CASSSRVGNSPLHF.

The chain uses TRBV15 and TRBJ2-1, with TRBD1 identical over 7 bases. This CDR3 contains 15 residues. Trimming removed 1 base from V and 3 bases from J; junction bases left unmatched: 3. The germline V gene has CDR1 LNHNV and CDR2 YYDKDF (reference sequence). In DNA, the CDR3 is TGTGCCACCAGCAGAGGACAGGGCCTCTACAATGAGCAGTTCTTC. Protein: CATSRGQGLYNEQFF.